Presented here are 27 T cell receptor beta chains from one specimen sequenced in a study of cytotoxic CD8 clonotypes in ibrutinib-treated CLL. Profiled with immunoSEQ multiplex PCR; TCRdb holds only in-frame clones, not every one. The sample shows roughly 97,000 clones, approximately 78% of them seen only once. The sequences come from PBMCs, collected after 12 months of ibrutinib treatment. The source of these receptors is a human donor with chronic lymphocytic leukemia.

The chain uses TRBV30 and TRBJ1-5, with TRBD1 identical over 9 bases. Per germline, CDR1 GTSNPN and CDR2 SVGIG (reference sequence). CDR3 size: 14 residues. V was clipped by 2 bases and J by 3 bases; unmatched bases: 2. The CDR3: CAWSTGGLNQPQHF. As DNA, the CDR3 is TGTGCCTGGAGTACAGGGGGCCTCAATCAGCCCCAGCATTTT.

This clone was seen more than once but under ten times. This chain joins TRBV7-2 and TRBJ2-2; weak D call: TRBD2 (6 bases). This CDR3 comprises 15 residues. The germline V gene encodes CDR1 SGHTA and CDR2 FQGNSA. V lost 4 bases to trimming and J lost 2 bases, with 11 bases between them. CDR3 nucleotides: TGTGCCAGCAGCTCCGGACTACTTAACACCGGGGAGCTGTTTTTT. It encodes CASSSGLLNTGELFF.

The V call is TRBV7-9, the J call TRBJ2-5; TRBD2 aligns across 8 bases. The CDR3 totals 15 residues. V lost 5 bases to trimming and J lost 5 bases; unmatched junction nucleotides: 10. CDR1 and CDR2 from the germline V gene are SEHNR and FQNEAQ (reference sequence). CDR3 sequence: CASSPYPTGGETQYF. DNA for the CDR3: TGTGCCAGCAGCCCCTATCCGACGGGGGGGGAGACCCAGTACTTC.

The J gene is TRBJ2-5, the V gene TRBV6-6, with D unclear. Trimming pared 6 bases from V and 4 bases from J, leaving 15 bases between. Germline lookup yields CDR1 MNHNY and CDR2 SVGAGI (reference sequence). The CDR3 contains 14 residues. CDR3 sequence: CASRPTGPRETQYF. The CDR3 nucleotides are TGTGCCAGCAGGCCGACTGGCCCCAGAGAGACCCAGTACTTC.

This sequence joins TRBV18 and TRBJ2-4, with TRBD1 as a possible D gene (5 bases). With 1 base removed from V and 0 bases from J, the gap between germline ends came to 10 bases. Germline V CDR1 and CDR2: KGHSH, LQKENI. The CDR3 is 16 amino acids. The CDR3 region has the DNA TGTGCCAGCTCACCACGGACACCTATAGCCAAAAACATTCAGTACTTC. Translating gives CASSPRTPIAKNIQYF. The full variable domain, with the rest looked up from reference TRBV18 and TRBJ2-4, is NAGVMQNPRHLVRRRGQEARLRCSPMKGHSHVYWYRQLPEEGLKFMVYLQKENIIDESGMPKERFSAEFPKEGPSILRIQQVVRGDSAAYFCASSPRTPIAKNIQYFGAGTRLSVL.

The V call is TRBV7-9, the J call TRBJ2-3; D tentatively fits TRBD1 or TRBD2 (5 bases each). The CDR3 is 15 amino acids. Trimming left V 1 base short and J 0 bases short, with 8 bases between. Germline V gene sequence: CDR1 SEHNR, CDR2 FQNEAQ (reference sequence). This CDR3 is CASSLVGESTDTQYF. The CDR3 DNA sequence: TGTGCCAGCAGCTTAGTGGGGGAGAGCACAGATACGCAGTATTTT.

The CDR3 reads CASSPGRDEQYF. CDR3 DNA sequence: TGTGCCAGCTCACCAGGACGCGACGAGCAGTACTTC. The chain employs TRBV18 and TRBJ2-7, with D unresolved. Trimming left V 2 bases short and J 5 bases short, with 7 bases between. Germline CDR1 is KGHSH and CDR2 is LQKENI. This CDR3 is built from 12 residues.

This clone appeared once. This CDR3 reads CASTGYRDNNSPLHF. DNA for the CDR3: TGTGCCAGCACGGGGTATCGGGATAATAATTCACCCCTCCACTTT. The chain links TRBV2 to TRBJ1-6; D not resolved. Between the trimmed V and J ends, which lost 7 bases and 5 bases, there was a span of 15 bases. The CDR3 loop spans 15 amino acids. CDR1 SNHLY and CDR2 FYNNEI come from the germline V gene.

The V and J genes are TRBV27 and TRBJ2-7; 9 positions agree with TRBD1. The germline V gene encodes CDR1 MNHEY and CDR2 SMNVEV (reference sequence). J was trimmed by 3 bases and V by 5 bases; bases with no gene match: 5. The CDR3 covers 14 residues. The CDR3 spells CASSLGTGYYEQYF. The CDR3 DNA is TGTGCCAGCAGTCTCGGGACAGGGTACTACGAGCAGTACTTC.

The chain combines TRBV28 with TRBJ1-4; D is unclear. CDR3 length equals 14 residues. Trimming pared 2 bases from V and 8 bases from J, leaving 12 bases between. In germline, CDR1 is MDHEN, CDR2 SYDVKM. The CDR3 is CASSLQRIGEKLFF. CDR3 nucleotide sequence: TGTGCCAGCAGTTTACAACGCATAGGAGAAAAACTGTTTTTT.

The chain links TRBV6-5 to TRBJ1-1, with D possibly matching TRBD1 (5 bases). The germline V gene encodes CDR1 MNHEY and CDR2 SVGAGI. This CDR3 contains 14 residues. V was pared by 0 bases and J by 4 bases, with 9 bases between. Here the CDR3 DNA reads TGTGCCAGCAGTTACTCGCACAGGCTCACTGAAGCTTTCTTT. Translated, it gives CASSYSHRLTEAFF.

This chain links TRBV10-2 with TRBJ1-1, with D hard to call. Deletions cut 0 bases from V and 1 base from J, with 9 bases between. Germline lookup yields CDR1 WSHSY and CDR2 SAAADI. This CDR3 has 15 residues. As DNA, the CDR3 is TGCGCCAGCAGTGAGTCGTGGGATCCGAACACTGAAGCTTTCTTT. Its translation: CASSESWDPNTEAFF.

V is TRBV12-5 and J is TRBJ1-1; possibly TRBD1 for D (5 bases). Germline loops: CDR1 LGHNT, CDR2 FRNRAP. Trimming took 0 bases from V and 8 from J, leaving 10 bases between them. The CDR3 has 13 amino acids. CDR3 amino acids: CASGLVQRGEAFF. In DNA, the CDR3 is TGTGCTAGTGGTTTGGTACAAAGGGGAGAAGCTTTCTTT. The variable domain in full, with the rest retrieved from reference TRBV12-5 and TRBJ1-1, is DARVTQTPRHKVTEMGQEVTMRCQPILGHNTVFWYRQTMMQGLELLAYFRNRAPLDDSGMPKDRFSAEMPDATLATLKIQPSEPRDSAVYFCASGLVQRGEAFFGQGTRLTVV.

This chain's CDR3 is CASSSRPGTGGFGTEAFF. The CDR3 DNA reads TGTGCCAGCAGCTCCCGACCCGGGACAGGGGGCTTCGGCACTGAAGCTTTCTTT. V usage is TRBV7-2 and J usage is TRBJ1-1; 12 nucleotides align to TRBD1. CDR1 and CDR2 from the germline V gene are SGHTA and FQGNSA. The trim removed 4 bases at V and 4 bases at J, leaving 13 bases unmatched. The CDR3 length is 18 residues.

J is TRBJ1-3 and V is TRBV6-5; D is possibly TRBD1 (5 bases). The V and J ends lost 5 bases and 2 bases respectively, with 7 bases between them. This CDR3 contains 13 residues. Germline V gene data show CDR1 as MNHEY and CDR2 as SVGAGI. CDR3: CASSRGPGNTIYF. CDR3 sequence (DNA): TGTGCCAGCAGTCGGGGCCCTGGAAACACCATATATTTT.

The DNA of the CDR3 is TGTGCCAGCAGCCCCTACCCGGGGGACCAAGAGACCCAGTACTTC. Translating it yields CASSPYPGDQETQYF. The rearrangement joins TRBV7-3 to TRBJ2-5, with a tentative D call TRBD2 (6 bases). The CDR3 sequence is 15 residues long. Germline V lookup: CDR1 SGHTA, CDR2 FQGTGA. Trimming shortened V by 5 bases and J by 0 bases, and 13 bases separated the two germline ends.

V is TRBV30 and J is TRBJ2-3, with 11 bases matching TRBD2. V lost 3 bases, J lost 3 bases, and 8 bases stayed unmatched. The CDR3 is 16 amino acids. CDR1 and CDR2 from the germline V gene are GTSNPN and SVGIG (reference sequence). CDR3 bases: TGTGCCTGGAGCCCCGGAACTAGCGGGGGAACAGATACGCAGTATTTT. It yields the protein CAWSPGTSGGTDTQYF.

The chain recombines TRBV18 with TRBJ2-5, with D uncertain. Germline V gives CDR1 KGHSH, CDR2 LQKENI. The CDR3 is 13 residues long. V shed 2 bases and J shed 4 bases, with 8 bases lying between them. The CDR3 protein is CASSPNERETQYF. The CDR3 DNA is TGTGCCAGCTCACCAAACGAGCGAGAGACCCAGTACTTC.

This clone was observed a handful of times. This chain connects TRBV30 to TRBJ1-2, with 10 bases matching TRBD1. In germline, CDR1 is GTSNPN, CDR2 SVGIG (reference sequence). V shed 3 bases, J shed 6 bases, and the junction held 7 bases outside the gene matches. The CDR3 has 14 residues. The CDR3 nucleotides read TGTGCCTGGAGCTTTGCTGGGACAGGGGATGGCTACACCTTC. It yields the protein CAWSFAGTGDGYTF.

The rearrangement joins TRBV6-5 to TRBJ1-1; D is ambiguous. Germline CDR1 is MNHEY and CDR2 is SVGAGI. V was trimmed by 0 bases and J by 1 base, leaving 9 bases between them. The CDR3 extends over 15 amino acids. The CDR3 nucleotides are TGTGCCAGCAGTTACTCGATTCAGGAGAACACTGAAGCTTTCTTT. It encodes CASSYSIQENTEAFF.

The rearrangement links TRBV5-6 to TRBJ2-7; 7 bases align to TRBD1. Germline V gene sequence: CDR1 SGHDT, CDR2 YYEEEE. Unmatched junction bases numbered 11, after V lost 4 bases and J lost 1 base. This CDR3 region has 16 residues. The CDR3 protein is CASSPKDRLGSYEQYF. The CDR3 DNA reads TGTGCCAGCAGCCCCAAGGACAGGTTGGGATCCTACGAGCAGTACTTC.

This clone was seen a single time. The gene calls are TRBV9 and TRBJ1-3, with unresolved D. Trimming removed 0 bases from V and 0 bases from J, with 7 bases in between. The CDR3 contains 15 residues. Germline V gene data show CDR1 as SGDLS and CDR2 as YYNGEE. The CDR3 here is CASSVVAGSGNTIYF. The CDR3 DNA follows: TGTGCCAGCAGCGTAGTCGCAGGCTCTGGAAACACCATATATTTT.

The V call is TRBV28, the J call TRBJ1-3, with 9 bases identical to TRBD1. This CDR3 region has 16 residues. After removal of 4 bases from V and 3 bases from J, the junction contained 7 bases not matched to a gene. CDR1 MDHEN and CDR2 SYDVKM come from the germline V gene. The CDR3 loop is CASSSRDRAYGNTIYF. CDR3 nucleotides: TGTGCCAGCAGTTCCCGGGACAGGGCGTATGGAAACACCATATATTTT.

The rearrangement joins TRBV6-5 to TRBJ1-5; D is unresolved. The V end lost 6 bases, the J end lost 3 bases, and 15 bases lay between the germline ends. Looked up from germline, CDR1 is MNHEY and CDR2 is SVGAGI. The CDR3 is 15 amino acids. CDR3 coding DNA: TGTGCCAGCAGGGACGTCGCGGCAGACAATCAGCCCCAGCATTTT. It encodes CASRDVAADNQPQHF.

CDR3 nucleotide sequence: TGTGCCACCAGCAGAGATCTAAGGACAGGGTCTGGAAACACCATATATTTT. Residues: CATSRDLRTGSGNTIYF. The V call is TRBV15, the J call TRBJ1-3; TRBD1 matches 8 bases. The ends lost 0 bases at V and 1 base at J; junction bases unmatched: 5. Germline assignment: CDR1 LNHNV and CDR2 YYDKDF (reference sequence). The CDR3 spans 17 residues.

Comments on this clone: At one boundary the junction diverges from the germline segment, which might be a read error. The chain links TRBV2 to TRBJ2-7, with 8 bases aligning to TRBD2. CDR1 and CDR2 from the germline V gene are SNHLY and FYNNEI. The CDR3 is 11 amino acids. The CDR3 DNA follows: TGTGCCAGCACGGGGATCAGCGGGGGAAACTTC. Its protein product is CASTGISGGNF.

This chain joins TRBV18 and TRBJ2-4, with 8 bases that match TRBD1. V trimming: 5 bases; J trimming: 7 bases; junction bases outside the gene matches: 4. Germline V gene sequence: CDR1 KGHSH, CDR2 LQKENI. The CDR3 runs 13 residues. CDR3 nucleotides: TGTGCCAGCTCAACGGGACAGGAGAACATTCAGTACTTC. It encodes CASSTGQENIQYF.